Listed here are 10 T cell receptor beta chains from one sample, sequenced in a study of vaccination and CD4 T cells after COVID-19. Cultured CD4+ T-cell DNA underwent Oncomine TCR Beta short-read sequencing. TCRdb analysed the PCR reads with MiXCR anew, one entry per CDR3 protein. There are about 18,000 distinct CDR3 sequences in the sample; 70% occur only once, and less than 7% lies in the top ten. Treatment reported: roughly 11-day PBMC culture with coronavirus spike peptide pools or control peptides (ViraFEST assay). These receptors have no known antigen. Sample: CD4+ T cells from blood, cultured in vitro. Source of these receptors: a human donor who had recovered from COVID-19.

Only a few counts were recorded for this clonotype. The V gene is TRBV27, the J gene TRBJ2-5; tentatively, D is TRBD2 (5 bases). This CDR3 spans 15 amino acids. V gave up 5 bases and J gave up 2 bases, with 15 bases separating them. CDR1 and CDR2 (germline): MNHEY, SMNVEV (reference sequence). The CDR3 DNA follows: TGTGCCAGCAGTCCCATCGGGGAATCTCAAGAGACCCAGTACTTC. Residues: CASSPIGESQETQYF.

The chain couples TRBV21-1 to TRBJ2-1; the table assigns TRBD1, which was not confirmed against the DNA. TRBV21-1 is labeled a pseudogene. There are 18 residues in the CDR3. The DNA of the CDR3 is TGTGCCAGCAGCAAATTTGGGGTCAGGGAAAACCGGGACAATGAGCAGTTCTTC. This encodes CASSKFGVRENRDNEQFF.

The chain couples TRBV7-9 to TRBJ2-7, with D perhaps matching TRBD1 (7 bases). The CDR3 is 15 amino acids. V shed 1 base and J shed 2 bases, with 12 bases lying between them. Germline CDR1 and CDR2: SEHNR and FQNEAQ (reference sequence). CDR3 DNA: TGTGCCAGCAGCTTAGGGGGCGGGACAGCCTACGAGCAGTACTTC. Encoded protein: CASSLGGGTAYEQYF.

The chain has TRBV10-1 and TRBJ1-5; no clear D gene. Between the trimmed V and J ends, which lost 0 bases and 4 bases, there was a span of 1 base. This CDR3 region has 12 residues. Looked up from germline, CDR1 is WNHNN and CDR2 is SYGVQD (reference sequence). The CDR3 nucleotides are TGCGCCAGCAGTGAGTCGAATCAGCCCCAGCATTTT. Amino acid sequence: CASSESNQPQHF.

This chain connects TRBV7-2 to TRBJ1-5; a weak D match, TRBD1 (5 bases). The CDR3 is 15 residues long. Germline CDR1 SGHTA, CDR2 FQGNSA. V gave up 2 bases and J gave up 0 bases, with 8 bases separating them. This CDR3 reads CASSLQQGSNQPQHF. CDR3 sequence (DNA): TGTGCCAGCAGCTTACAGCAGGGTAGCAATCAGCCCCAGCATTTT.

The V call is TRBV20-1, the J call TRBJ1-5; unclear D gene. The CDR3 has 14 amino acids. Per the germline V gene, CDR1 is DFQATT and CDR2 is SNEGSKA (reference sequence). The V and J ends lost 4 bases and 0 bases respectively, with 10 bases between them. The CDR3 nucleotides read TGCAGTGCTACCAGCTACAATAGCAATCAGCCCCAGCATTTT. Its protein is CSATSYNSNQPQHF.

Of note for this clonotype: The junction departs from germline at one end; a sequencing error may be responsible. The J gene is TRBJ1-4, the V gene TRBV12-3 or TRBV12-4; the D gene is possibly TRBD1 (5 bases). The CDR3 extends over 12 amino acids. CDR3 in amino acids: CASGLTVSKLFF. The CDR3 nucleotides read TGTGCCAGCGGTTTGACAGTCTCCAAACTGTTTTTT.

The chain joins TRBV6-1 to TRBJ1-5, with D unclear. V was clipped by 6 bases and J by 1 base, with 13 bases between them. The CDR3 has 15 amino acids. Germline V CDR1 and CDR2: MNHNS, SASEGT. Here the CDR3 reads CASSYKGYSNQPQHF. The CDR3 bases are TGTGCCAGCAGCTATAAAGGGTACAGCAATCAGCCCCAGCATTTT.

This chain uses TRBV7-2 with TRBJ2-7; the match to TRBD2 covers 11 bases. Germline V gene sequence: CDR1 SGHTA, CDR2 FQGNSA. Trimming took 3 bases from V and 3 from J; bases not matched to a gene: 16. This CDR3 contains 19 residues. The chain's CDR3 is CASSFRPTRTSGPIYEQYF. CDR3 in DNA: TGTGCCAGCAGCTTTAGACCCACCCGGACTAGCGGGCCCATCTACGAGCAGTACTTC.

This clonotype was seen a handful of times. The V and J genes are TRBV19 and TRBJ2-5, with 7 bases lining up with TRBD1. The CDR3 spans 14 residues. In germline, CDR1 is LNHDA, CDR2 SQIVND (reference sequence). The V gene end was trimmed by 3 bases and the J gene end by 5 bases; junction bases not matched to a gene: 6. CDR3 in DNA: TGTGCCAGTAGTATGTACAGGGGAATGGAGACCCAGTACTTC. Translating gives CASSMYRGMETQYF.